One T cell receptor (beta chain) is described in this entry. Assay used: immunoSEQ multiplex PCR; TCRdb lists only in-frame clones, some missing. The sample gives some 390,000 clones, about 88% of which show up once; roughly 3.1% is in the top ten. V lost 3 bases and J lost 3, with 10 bases in between. The length of the CDR3 is 13 residues. The germline V gene has CDR1 SGDLS and CDR2 YYNGEE. The data derive from a study of blood T cell repertoires in COVID-19. The gene calls are TRBV9 and TRBJ2-7, with D unclear. What was sequenced was peripheral blood. This TCR came from a human donor in a cohort sampled during active COVID-19. The DNA of the CDR3 is TGTGCCAGCAGCGGGGCACCCGGCTACGAGCAGTACTTC. Amino acid sequence: CASSGAPGYEQYF.